Following are 27 T cell receptor beta chains from one sample sequenced in a study of blood T cell repertoires in COVID-19. Measured with immunoSEQ multiplex PCR; TCRdb has only the in-frame clones, and not every one. The sample consists of 280,000 or so clones, 85% of them appearing once. Material: PBMCs or T cells enriched from blood (not recorded which). The origin of the receptors is a woman aged 45-60 years who had recovered from COVID-19.

The V and J genes are TRBV6-5 and TRBJ1-5, with D possibly being TRBD1 (5 bases). This CDR3 region has 12 residues. The ends were cut back, 6 bases at V and 6 bases at J, with 9 bases in the middle. CDR1 is MNHEY, CDR2 SVGAGI, per germline. CDR3 nucleotide sequence: TGTGCCAGCAGCGTTAGGGGTCAGCCCCAGCATTTT. Protein: CASSVRGQPQHF.

The gene calls are TRBV25-1 and TRBJ2-1, with D possibly TRBD2 on 6 matching bases. The germline V gene encodes CDR1 MGHDK and CDR2 SYGVNS. Between the trimmed V and J ends, which lost 2 bases and 10 bases, there was a span of 6 bases. The CDR3 runs 11 residues. The CDR3 nucleotides are TGTGCCAGCAGTGAAGGAGGGGAGCAGTTCTTC. Its protein is CASSEGGEQFF.

The rearrangement joins TRBV15 to TRBJ2-1; 9 nucleotides match TRBD1. This CDR3 comprises 17 residues. Unmatched junction bases numbered 10, after V lost 4 bases and J lost 3 bases. Per germline, CDR1 LNHNV and CDR2 YYDKDF (reference sequence). The CDR3 sequence is CATSTNRGRANYNEQFF. The DNA of the CDR3 is TGTGCCACCAGCACGAACAGGGGGCGCGCAAACTACAATGAGCAGTTCTTC.

J is TRBJ2-4 and V is TRBV6-2 or TRBV6-3, with D tentatively TRBD1 (6 bases). The CDR3 totals 15 residues. Germline CDR1 MNHEY, CDR2 SVGEGT. V shed 6 bases and J shed 3 bases, with 15 bases lying between them. The CDR3 spells CASSLTAGVKNIQYF. The CDR3 nucleotides read TGTGCCAGCAGCTTGACCGCAGGGGTCAAAAACATTCAGTACTTC.

This chain uses TRBV3-1 (or the pseudogene TRBV3-2) with TRBJ2-7; TRBD2 matches 10 bases. Germline lookup yields CDR1 LGHDT and CDR2 YNNKEL (reference sequence). The CDR3 spans 16 residues. V gave up 8 bases and J gave up 5 bases; unmatched junction bases: 15. The CDR3 loop is CASGPTGLAGEHEQYF. CDR3 DNA: TGTGCCAGCGGCCCGACTGGGCTAGCGGGAGAACACGAGCAGTACTTC.

This chain links TRBV19 with TRBJ2-5, with D tentatively TRBD1 (5 bases). Germline-derived CDR1 and CDR2 are LNHDA and SQIVND (reference sequence). Trimming took 5 bases from V and 7 from J, leaving 11 bases between them. The CDR3 covers 12 residues. CDR3 region: CASSRSTGTQYF. The CDR3 DNA follows: TGTGCCAGTAGTCGGTCTACAGGGACCCAGTACTTC.

The chain carries TRBV19 and TRBJ2-5, with 8 bases fitting TRBD2. The J segment lost 2 bases and the V segment lost 5 bases, leaving 10 bases of the junction unmatched. Germline-derived CDR1 and CDR2 are LNHDA and SQIVND (reference sequence). This CDR3 has 16 amino acids. The CDR3: CASSRGGAGDQETQYF. DNA for the CDR3: TGTGCCAGTAGTCGGGGTGGAGCGGGAGATCAAGAGACCCAGTACTTC.

Concerning this clone itself: The junction and the germline gene differ at one end; a read error may be behind it. V gene TRBV11-2 combines with J gene TRBJ1-2, with 7 bases lining up with TRBD1. CDR3 length: 14 amino acids. The V gene's germline CDR1 is SGHAT and CDR2 FQNNGV. The CDR3 coding sequence is TGTGCCAGCAGTTTAGACAGGGTCGGCTATGGCTACACCTTC. Its protein product is CASSLDRVGYGYTF.

The chain couples TRBV29-1 to TRBJ1-3, with a weak D call TRBD1 (5 bases). The CDR3 has 13 residues. Trimming took off 1 base at V and 4 bases at J, with 8 bases between the two ends. Germline CDR1 SQVTM, CDR2 ANQGSEA. The CDR3 DNA is TGCAGCGTTGAAGCGACAGTGGGAAACACCATATATTTT. Its translation: CSVEATVGNTIYF.

The rearrangement uses TRBV7-2 and TRBJ1-5, with 7 bases fitting TRBD1. Germline CDR1 and CDR2: SGHTA and FQGNSA. The CDR3 is 15 amino acids. V shed 3 bases, J shed 1 base, and the junction held 3 bases outside the gene matches. The CDR3 DNA reads as TGTGCCAGCAGCTTCCTAGGGGGCAGCAATCAGCCCCAGCATTTT. This gives the protein CASSFLGGSNQPQHF.

J is TRBJ2-7 and V is TRBV18, with 9 nucleotides matching TRBD1. The germline CDR1 and CDR2 sequences are KGHSH and LQKENI. CDR3 size: 13 residues. V shed 3 bases, J shed 6 bases, and the junction held 3 bases outside the gene matches. This CDR3 reads CASSPGQGREQYF. DNA of the CDR3: TGTGCCAGCTCACCCGGACAGGGGCGCGAGCAGTACTTC.

The V call is TRBV18, the J call TRBJ1-4; 7 bases line up with TRBD1. The CDR3 length is 14 residues. Trimming took 2 bases from V and 5 from J; bases not matched to a gene: 2. Germline V CDR1 and CDR2: KGHSH, LQKENI. CDR3 sequence (DNA): TGTGCCAGCTCACCAGGGACAGTGAATGAAAAACTGTTTTTT. It codes for CASSPGTVNEKLFF.

The genes are TRBV30 and TRBJ1-4; 7 bases match TRBD1. V shed 0 bases, J shed 8 bases, and the junction held 6 bases outside the gene matches. CDR1 is GTSNPN, CDR2 SVGIG, per germline (reference sequence). This CDR3 comprises 14 residues. Here the CDR3 reads CAWSVRQGREKLFF. CDR3 nucleotides: TGTGCCTGGAGTGTACGACAGGGTAGAGAAAAACTGTTTTTT. The full variable domain, completed using reference TRBV30 and TRBJ1-4, is SQTIHQWPATLVQPVGSPLSLECTVEGTSNPNLYWYRQAAGRGLQLLFYSVGIGQISSEVPQNLSASRPQDRQFILSSKKLLLSDSGFYLCAWSVRQGREKLFFGSGTQLSVL.

The rearrangement uses TRBV27 and TRBJ2-5; no firm D call. V lost 3 bases and J 2 bases, leaving 13 bases between the germline ends. Germline values: CDR1 MNHEY, CDR2 SMNVEV (reference sequence). The CDR3 is 15 amino acids. Here the CDR3 reads CASSFRAQDQETQYF. DNA for the CDR3: TGTGCCAGCAGTTTCCGCGCGCAGGATCAAGAGACCCAGTACTTC.

V usage is TRBV7-2 and J usage is TRBJ2-7, with 7 bases aligning to TRBD2. The CDR3 has 15 residues. Unmatched junction bases numbered 7, after V lost 5 bases and J lost 0 bases. Germline values: CDR1 SGHTA, CDR2 FQGNSA. Here the CDR3 DNA reads TGTGCCAGCAGCCTGGGGGGGGGTAGCTCCTACGAGCAGTACTTC. Protein: CASSLGGGSSYEQYF.

The J gene is TRBJ1-4, the V gene TRBV6-6; tentative D call: TRBD1 (6 bases). The germline V and J ends were trimmed by 2 bases and 8 bases, with 9 bases remaining between them. Germline-derived CDR1 and CDR2 are MNHNY and SVGAGI (reference sequence). This CDR3 is 13 amino acids long. The CDR3 DNA sequence: TGTGCCAGCAGTTACCAGGGGCAGGAAAAACTGTTTTTT. This encodes CASSYQGQEKLFF.

The V call is TRBV15, the J call TRBJ1-2; D perhaps matches TRBD1 (6 bases). V lost 0 bases and J 4 bases, leaving 12 bases between the germline ends. This CDR3 is 15 amino acids long. Looked up from germline, CDR1 is LNHNV and CDR2 is YYDKDF (reference sequence). The CDR3 reads CATSRDVGGGYGYTF. In nucleotides, the CDR3 is TGTGCCACCAGCAGAGATGTGGGAGGGGGCTATGGCTACACCTTC.

The chain is built from TRBV3-1 (or the pseudogene TRBV3-2) and TRBJ1-1; the match to TRBD1 covers 8 bases. CDR3 length: 13 residues. Per the germline V gene, CDR1 is LGHDT and CDR2 is YNNKEL (reference sequence). J gave up 8 bases and V 6 bases, and 8 bases lay outside the gene matches. The CDR3 sequence: CASRPRQGIEAFF. DNA of the CDR3: TGTGCCAGCAGACCGAGACAGGGGATAGAAGCTTTCTTT.

The J gene is TRBJ2-1, the V gene TRBV9; 9 positions agree with TRBD1. V shed 3 bases and J 6 bases; nucleotides not matched to a gene: 13. Germline CDR1 reads SGDLS; CDR2 reads YYNGEE. The CDR3 runs 17 residues. CDR3 region: CASSEPRGTGLGNEQFF. CDR3 sequence (DNA): TGTGCCAGCAGCGAGCCCAGGGGGACAGGGCTCGGCAATGAGCAGTTCTTC.

This clone has more than one count but fewer than ten. CDR3 amino acids: CASSPFRGKGMNTEAFF. For the CDR3, the DNA is TGCGCCAGCAGCCCGTTCAGGGGAAAAGGGATGAACACTGAAGCTTTCTTT. This rearrangement joins TRBV4-1 to TRBJ1-1, with D maybe TRBD1 (6 bases). CDR3 length: 17 residues. V lost 4 bases, J lost 0 bases, and 18 bases lay in between. Germline values: CDR1 MGHRA, CDR2 YSYEKL.

This clone was counted between two and nine times. The rearrangement links TRBV30 to TRBJ2-1; maybe TRBD2 (5 bases). Germline V gene lookup returns CDR1 GTSNPN and CDR2 SVGIG (reference sequence). Trimming removed 5 bases from V and 1 base from J, with 12 bases in between. The CDR3 consists of 14 residues. CDR3 DNA sequence: TGTGCCTGGGGACTTATACAGTCCTACAATGAGCAGTTCTTC. The encoded protein is CAWGLIQSYNEQFF.

Only a few counts were recorded for this clone. V and J are TRBV5-1 and TRBJ1-3, with D possibly TRBD1 on 5 matching bases. V lost 7 bases to trimming and J lost 0 bases, with 17 bases between them. The CDR3 extends over 16 amino acids. Per germline, CDR1 SGHRS and CDR2 YFSETQ. This chain's CDR3 is CASARTQGSSGNTIYF. The DNA of the CDR3 is TGCGCCAGCGCAAGGACCCAGGGAAGCTCTGGAAACACCATATATTTT.

The rearrangement joins TRBV4-1 to TRBJ1-2, with D maybe TRBD1 (5 bases). Germline values: CDR1 MGHRA, CDR2 YSYEKL. The ends were cut back, 3 bases at V and 7 bases at J, with 18 bases in the middle. There are 15 residues in the CDR3. CDR3 DNA: TGCGCCAGCAGCCAGGGACTGGGAGGGGAGGCTGGCTACACCTTC. Protein: CASSQGLGGEAGYTF.

This clone has a count of ten or more. The chain carries TRBV27 and TRBJ1-2; TRBD1 agrees at 7 bases. Unmatched junction bases numbered 13, after V lost 5 bases and J lost 10 bases. The CDR3 has 14 amino acids. Germline-derived CDR1 and CDR2 are MNHEY and SMNVEV (reference sequence). The CDR3 coding sequence is TGTGCCAGCAGTCCCCAAGGGACAGATGGCGTCTACACCTTC. Amino acids: CASSPQGTDGVYTF.

This sequence joins TRBV27 and TRBJ2-7; TRBD2 matches 8 bases. Looked up from germline, CDR1 is MNHEY and CDR2 is SMNVEV (reference sequence). CDR3 length: 15 amino acids. The V and J ends lost 7 bases and 2 bases, in that order; junction bases with no gene match: 10. CDR3 residues: CASMVAGPSTYEQYF. DNA of the CDR3: TGTGCCAGCATGGTAGCGGGGCCTTCGACCTACGAGCAGTACTTC.

V gene TRBV18 combines with J gene TRBJ1-6; 7 nucleotides match TRBD1. Unmatched junction bases numbered 3, after V lost 0 bases and J lost 7 bases. Germline assignment: CDR1 KGHSH and CDR2 LQKENI. This CDR3 has 15 residues. The CDR3 sequence is CASSPPDRPNSPLHF. The CDR3, as DNA: TGTGCCAGCTCACCACCGGACAGGCCAAATTCACCCCTCCACTTT.

This clone has just one count. This sequence joins TRBV6-1 and TRBJ2-4, with D hard to call. The CDR3 extends over 11 amino acids. The V end lost 0 bases, the J end lost 11 bases, and 5 bases lay between the germline ends. Looked up from germline, CDR1 is MNHNS and CDR2 is SASEGT. The CDR3 DNA is TGTGCCAGCAGTGAAGCGCGTTTTCAGTACTTC. It specifies CASSEARFQYF.